The source of this T cell receptor beta chain is a study of T cell changes during pregnancy in multiple sclerosis. The junction had 12 bases not matched to a gene; V was cut back by 7 bases and J by 4 bases. Germline V gene lookup returns CDR1 LNHDA and CDR2 SQIVND (reference sequence). This CDR3 is built from 16 residues. Some clones are missing from TCRdb's copy, which holds only in-frame ones; the method was immunoSEQ multiplex PCR. Here the sample spans tens of thousands of clones, 80% to 95% being singletons. The TCR was taken from a female donor with multiple sclerosis, enrolled in a pregnancy study. This chain joins TRBV19 and TRBJ2-3, with TRBD1 matching 9 bases. The material sequenced was peripheral blood, taken in the first trimester of pregnancy. CDR3 protein: CASIKGTGGSADTQYF. CDR3 DNA sequence: TGTGCCAGTATAAAGGGAACAGGGGGCAGCGCAGATACGCAGTATTTT.